Listed here are 20 T cell receptor beta chains from one sample, sequenced in a study of Ad26.COV2.S vaccination and SARS-CoV-2 variants. Assay: immunoSEQ multiplex PCR; the TCRdb copy retains only in-frame clones and omits some. The profile shows approximately 400,000 clones, about 90% of them singletons. Specimen: peripheral blood, collected after recovery from COVID-19. These receptors all come from a human donor who had recovered from COVID-19.

The CDR3 nucleotides are TGCAGCGTTGGGAGGGTGGACACCGGGGAGCTGTTTTTT. Protein: CSVGRVDTGELFF. The rearrangement links TRBV29-1 to TRBJ2-2; maybe TRBD2 (6 bases). V lost 4 bases and J 3 bases, leaving 9 bases between the germline ends. CDR1 and CDR2 (germline): SQVTM, ANQGSEA. The CDR3 has 13 amino acids.

V and J are TRBV5-1 and TRBJ1-2; D is unresolved. Germline loops: CDR1 SGHRS, CDR2 YFSETQ. The V gene lost 4 bases and the J gene lost 1 base, with 14 bases spanning the gap. The CDR3 has 15 residues. This chain's CDR3 is CASSPRTVSNYGYTF. CDR3 DNA: TGCGCCAGCAGCCCCCGAACAGTCAGTAACTATGGCTACACCTTC.

The chain is built from TRBV3-1 (or the pseudogene TRBV3-2) and TRBJ2-3; TRBD1 might be the D (5 bases). V dropped 3 bases and J dropped 2 bases, with 18 bases sitting between them. In germline, CDR1 is LGHDT, CDR2 YNNKEL (reference sequence). The CDR3 spans 17 residues. This CDR3 is CASSHRLLLGHTDTQYF. The DNA of the CDR3 is TGTGCCAGCAGCCACAGACTCCTCTTGGGGCACACAGATACGCAGTATTTT.

Comments on this clone: Other nucleotide sequences in the sample specify the same CDR3. The chain uses TRBV5-1 and TRBJ1-1, with a weak D call TRBD1 (5 bases). The CDR3 spans 14 residues. V was shortened by 4 bases and J by 2 bases, with 12 bases between the two germline ends. Germline CDR1 is SGHRS and CDR2 is YFSETQ. The CDR3 region has the DNA TGCGCCAGCAGCCCTGGGACGGCAAACACTGAAGCTTTCTTT. Its translation: CASSPGTANTEAFF.

This chain uses TRBV6-5 with TRBJ1-4; 10 positions match TRBD1. The CDR3 sequence is 14 residues long. V trimming: 6 bases; J trimming: 7 bases; junction bases outside the gene matches: 5. Germline V CDR1 and CDR2: MNHEY, SVGAGI. Here the CDR3 DNA reads TGTGCCAGCAGGACGACAGGGGGCTTTGAAAAACTGTTTTTT. Protein sequence: CASRTTGGFEKLFF.

The V gene is TRBV25-1, the J gene TRBJ1-2; 7 nucleotides align to TRBD1. V dropped 4 bases and J dropped 4; count of bases not matched to a gene: 12. CDR1 MGHDK and CDR2 SYGVNS come from the germline V gene. CDR3 length: 16 residues. The CDR3 protein is CASSGGFRQGSYGYTF. CDR3 sequence (DNA): TGTGCCAGCAGTGGGGGTTTTAGACAGGGAAGCTATGGCTACACCTTC.

The rearrangement joins TRBV9 to TRBJ2-7; possible D gene TRBD1, 6 bases. V lost 4 bases and J lost 5, with 16 bases in between. CDR1 and CDR2 from the germline V gene are SGDLS and YYNGEE. This CDR3 comprises 14 residues. In DNA form, the CDR3 reads TGTGCCAGCAGCCCCCTGACAGGTTCCCACGAGCAGTACTTC. Translating gives CASSPLTGSHEQYF.

In its sample, this clone is medium-sized. V gene TRBV6-2 or TRBV6-3 combines with J gene TRBJ1-1; D is unclear. The germline V and J ends were trimmed by 2 bases and 7 bases, with 8 bases remaining between them. Germline V gene lookup returns CDR1 MNHEY and CDR2 SVGEGT. The CDR3 has 12 amino acids. Written as DNA, the CDR3 is TGTGCCAGCAGTTACCAAACAGATGAAGCTTTCTTT. Translation: CASSYQTDEAFF.

The rearrangement uses TRBV19 and TRBJ2-2, with TRBD2 matching over 13 bases. Germline V gene sequence: CDR1 LNHDA, CDR2 SQIVND (reference sequence). The CDR3 is made up of 17 amino acids. V shed 5 bases, J shed 4 bases, and the junction held 7 bases outside the gene matches. CDR3 region: CASSRLRLAGGTGELFF. The CDR3 bases are TGTGCCAGTAGTCGTTTGCGACTAGCGGGGGGCACCGGGGAGCTGTTTTTT.

This clone has a single count. The chain links TRBV2 to TRBJ2-1; perhaps TRBD2 as D (6 bases). V dropped 6 bases and J dropped 0 bases, with 15 bases sitting between them. Germline V gene data show CDR1 as SNHLY and CDR2 as FYNNEI. This CDR3 contains 16 residues. The CDR3 DNA sequence: TGTGCCAGCAGACTCCGGGGGACCTCCTCCTACAATGAGCAGTTCTTC. Its protein product is CASRLRGTSSYNEQFF.

The chain links TRBV24-1 to TRBJ1-5, with 8 bases identical to TRBD1. Germline CDR1 KGHDR, CDR2 SFDVKD. The CDR3 is 18 residues long. Trimming cost V 9 bases and J 2 bases; bases outside gene matches: 17. The CDR3 DNA is TGTGCCACCGGCAATAAATTTCCTCGGACAGGGCGCAATCAGCCCCAGCATTTT. It yields the protein CATGNKFPRTGRNQPQHF.

This sequence joins TRBV27 and TRBJ1-5, with 7 bases aligning to TRBD1. The length of the CDR3 is 16 residues. Germline CDR1 is MNHEY and CDR2 is SMNVEV (reference sequence). V was clipped by 5 bases and J by 0 bases; unmatched bases: 7. In nucleotides, the CDR3 is TGTGCCAGCAGTCCCCAGGGGGTTTTTAGCAATCAGCCCCAGCATTTT. Translation gives CASSPQGVFSNQPQHF.

J is TRBJ1-2 and V is TRBV4-2; D may be TRBD1 (5 bases). CDR3 length: 14 residues. The germline gives CDR1 LGHNA, CDR2 YNFKEQ. Trimming pared 10 bases from V and 3 bases from J, leaving 18 bases between. In nucleotides, the CDR3 is TGTGCCACCCGTAAGCAGGGTTTAGACTATGGCTACACCTTC. Protein sequence: CATRKQGLDYGYTF.

The V gene is TRBV9, the J gene TRBJ1-2, with no clear D. V was pared by 3 bases and J by 4 bases, with 13 bases between. Germline V lookup: CDR1 SGDLS, CDR2 YYNGEE. CDR3 size: 14 residues. The CDR3 nucleotides read TGTGCCAGCAGCGGTTACAAGACGTCCTATGGCTACACCTTC. Translation: CASSGYKTSYGYTF.

This rearrangement joins TRBV12-5 to TRBJ1-4, with TRBD1 matching over 10 bases. The CDR3 runs 16 residues. Trimming took 0 bases from V and 10 from J; bases not matched to a gene: 8. CDR1 is LGHNT and CDR2 is FRNRAP in the germline V gene. CDR3 bases: TGTGCTAGTGGTTTGGTAACGGGACAGGGGATCGGAAAACTGTTTTTT. It specifies CASGLVTGQGIGKLFF.

In DNA, the CDR3 is TGTGCCAGCTCACCACCGATTCGCGGGGAAGAGACCCAGTACTTC. It specifies CASSPPIRGEETQYF. The chain combines TRBV18 with TRBJ2-5, with D possibly matching TRBD2 (6 bases). Germline V gene data show CDR1 as KGHSH and CDR2 as LQKENI. The CDR3 extends over 15 amino acids. V was cut by 0 bases and J by 3 bases, with 11 bases left in between.

Written as DNA, the CDR3 is TGTGCCAGCAGCGTAGCCCTCTTTAGACAGGGGGGAACCGGGGAGCTGTTTTTT. Translation gives CASSVALFRQGGTGELFF. The rearrangement joins TRBV9 to TRBJ2-2, with 9 bases lining up with TRBD1. CDR1 is SGDLS, CDR2 YYNGEE, per germline. V shed 0 bases, J shed 5 bases, and the junction held 11 bases outside the gene matches. The CDR3 totals 18 residues.

Only one count was recorded for this clone. This CDR3 reads CASSQDRGSYEQYF. The CDR3 nucleotides read TGCGCCAGCAGCCAAGACAGGGGCTCCTACGAGCAGTACTTC. The V and J genes are TRBV4-3 and TRBJ2-7; possible D gene TRBD1, 6 bases. Looked up from germline, CDR1 is LGHNA and CDR2 is YSLEER. The CDR3 is 14 amino acids. Trimming shortened V by 0 bases and J by 0 bases, and 6 bases separated the two germline ends.

This clone occurred a few times. This chain uses TRBV10-1 with TRBJ2-2; 10 bases are a match to TRBD1. This CDR3 has 15 residues. Germline V gene sequence: CDR1 WNHNN, CDR2 SYGVQD (reference sequence). V gave up 6 bases and J gave up 5 bases; unmatched junction bases: 6. CDR3 sequence: CASSAGTGETGELFF. The CDR3 nucleotides read TGCGCCAGCAGCGCCGGGACAGGGGAAACCGGGGAGCTGTTTTTT.

This clone was found a few times. The chain links TRBV2 to TRBJ2-2; the D is unclear. V gave up 8 bases and J gave up 5 bases, with 15 bases separating them. Germline lookup yields CDR1 SNHLY and CDR2 FYNNEI. The CDR3 sequence is 14 residues long. DNA for the CDR3: TGTGCCAGCGCTAGGAATTGGGATACCGGGGAGCTGTTTTTT. This codes for CASARNWDTGELFF.